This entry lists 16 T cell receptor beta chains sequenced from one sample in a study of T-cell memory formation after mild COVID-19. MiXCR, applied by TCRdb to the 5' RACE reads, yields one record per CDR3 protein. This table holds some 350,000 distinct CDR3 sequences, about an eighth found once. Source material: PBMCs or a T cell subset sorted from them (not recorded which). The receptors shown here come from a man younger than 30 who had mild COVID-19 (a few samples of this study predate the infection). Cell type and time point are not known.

The CDR3 loop is CASSQDRGTVGYGYTF. CDR3 bases: TGTGCCAGCAGCCAAGATCGGGGGACAGTGGGGTATGGCTACACCTTC. The gene calls are TRBV14 and TRBJ1-2; 7 positions agree with TRBD1. CDR1 and CDR2 (germline): SGHDN, FVKESK. Germline trimming cut 0 bases from V and 5 bases from J; bases unmatched to any gene: 9. The CDR3 is made up of 16 amino acids.

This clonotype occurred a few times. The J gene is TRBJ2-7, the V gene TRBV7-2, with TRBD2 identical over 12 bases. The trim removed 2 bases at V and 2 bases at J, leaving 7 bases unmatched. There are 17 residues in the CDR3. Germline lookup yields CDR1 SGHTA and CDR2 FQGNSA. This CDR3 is CASSLSSGGAKAYEQYF. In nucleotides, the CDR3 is TGTGCCAGCAGCTTATCTAGCGGGGGGGCGAAGGCCTACGAGCAGTACTTC.

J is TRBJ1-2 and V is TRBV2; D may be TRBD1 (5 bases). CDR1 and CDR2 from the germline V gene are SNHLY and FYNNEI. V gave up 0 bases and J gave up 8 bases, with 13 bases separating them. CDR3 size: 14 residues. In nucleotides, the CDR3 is TGTGCCAGCAGTGAAGCGCTTGGGGGTGACGGCTACACCTTC. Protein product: CASSEALGGDGYTF.

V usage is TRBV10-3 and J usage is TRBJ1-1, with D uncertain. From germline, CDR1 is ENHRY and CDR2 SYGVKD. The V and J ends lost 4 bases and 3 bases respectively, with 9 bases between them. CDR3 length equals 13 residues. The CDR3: CAISAKEDTEAFF. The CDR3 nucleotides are TGTGCCATCAGTGCTAAGGAGGACACTGAAGCTTTCTTT.

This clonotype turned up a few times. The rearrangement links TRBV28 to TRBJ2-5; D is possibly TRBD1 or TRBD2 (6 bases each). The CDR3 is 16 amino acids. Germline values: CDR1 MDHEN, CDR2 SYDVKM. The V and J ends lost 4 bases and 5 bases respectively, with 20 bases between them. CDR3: CASSWYRIGGGETQYF. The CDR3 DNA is TGTGCCAGCAGTTGGTACAGGATCGGGGGCGGGGAGACCCAGTACTTC.

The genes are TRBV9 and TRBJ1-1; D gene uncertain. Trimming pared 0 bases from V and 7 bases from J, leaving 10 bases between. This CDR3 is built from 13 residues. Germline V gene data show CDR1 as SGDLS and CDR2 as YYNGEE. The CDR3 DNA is TGTGCCAGCAGCGTAGTGGGTGCGGGTGAAGCTTTCTTT. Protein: CASSVVGAGEAFF.

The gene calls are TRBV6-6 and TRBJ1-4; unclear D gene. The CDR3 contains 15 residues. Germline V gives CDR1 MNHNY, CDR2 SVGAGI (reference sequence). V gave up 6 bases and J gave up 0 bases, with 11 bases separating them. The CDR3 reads CASSASTTTNEKLFF. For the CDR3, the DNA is TGTGCCAGCAGCGCCAGTACCACAACTAATGAAAAACTGTTTTTT.

DNA for the CDR3: TGTGCCAGCTCAGATTACTGGGACCCAAACACTGAAGCTTTCTTT. This sequence encodes CASSDYWDPNTEAFF. The chain uses TRBV18 and TRBJ1-1, with D possibly matching TRBD1 (5 bases). Germline CDR1 reads KGHSH; CDR2 reads LQKENI. The CDR3 extends over 15 amino acids. V was clipped by 5 bases and J by 2 bases, with 15 bases between them.

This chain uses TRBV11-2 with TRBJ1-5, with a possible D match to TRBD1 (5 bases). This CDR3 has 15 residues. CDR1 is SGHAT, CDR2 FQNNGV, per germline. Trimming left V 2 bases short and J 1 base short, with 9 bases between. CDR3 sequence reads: CASSLSPGSNQPQHF. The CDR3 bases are TGTGCCAGCAGCTTAAGCCCAGGGAGCAATCAGCCCCAGCATTTT.

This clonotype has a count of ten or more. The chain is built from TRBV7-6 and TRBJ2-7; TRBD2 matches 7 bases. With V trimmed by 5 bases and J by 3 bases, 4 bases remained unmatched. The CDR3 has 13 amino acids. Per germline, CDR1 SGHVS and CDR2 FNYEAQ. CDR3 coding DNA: TGTGCCAGCAGCCACACGGGGGGCTACGAGCAGTACTTC. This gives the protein CASSHTGGYEQYF.

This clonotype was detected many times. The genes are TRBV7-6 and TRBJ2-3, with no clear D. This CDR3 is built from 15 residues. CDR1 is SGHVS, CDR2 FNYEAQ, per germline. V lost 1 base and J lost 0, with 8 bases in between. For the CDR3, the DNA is TGTGCCAGCAGCTTAGGTGCGGTTAGCACAGATACGCAGTATTTT. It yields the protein CASSLGAVSTDTQYF.

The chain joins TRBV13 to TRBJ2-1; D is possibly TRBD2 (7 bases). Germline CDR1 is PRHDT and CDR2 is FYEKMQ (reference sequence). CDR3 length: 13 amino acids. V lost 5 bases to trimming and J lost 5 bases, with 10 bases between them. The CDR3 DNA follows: TGTGCCAGCAGCGGGGGGGCTGACAATGAGCAGTTCTTC. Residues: CASSGGADNEQFF.

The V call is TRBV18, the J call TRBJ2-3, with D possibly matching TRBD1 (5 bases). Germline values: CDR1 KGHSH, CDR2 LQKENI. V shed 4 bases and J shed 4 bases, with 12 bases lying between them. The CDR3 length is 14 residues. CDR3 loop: CASSQADSPDTQYF. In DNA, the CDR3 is TGTGCCAGCTCACAAGCAGACAGTCCAGATACGCAGTATTTT.

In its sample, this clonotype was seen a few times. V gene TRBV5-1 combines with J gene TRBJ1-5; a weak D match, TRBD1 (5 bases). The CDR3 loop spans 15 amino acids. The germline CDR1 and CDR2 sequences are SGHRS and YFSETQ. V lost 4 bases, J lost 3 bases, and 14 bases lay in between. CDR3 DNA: TGCGCCAGCAGCCTCGGTACAGGATACAATCAGCCCCAGCATTTT. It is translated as CASSLGTGYNQPQHF.

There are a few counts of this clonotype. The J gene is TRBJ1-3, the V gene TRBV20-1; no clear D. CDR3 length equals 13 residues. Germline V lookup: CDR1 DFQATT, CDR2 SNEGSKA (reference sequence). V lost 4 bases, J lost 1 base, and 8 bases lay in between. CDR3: CSAKFPSGNTIYF. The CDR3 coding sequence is TGCAGTGCTAAGTTCCCATCTGGAAACACCATATATTTT.

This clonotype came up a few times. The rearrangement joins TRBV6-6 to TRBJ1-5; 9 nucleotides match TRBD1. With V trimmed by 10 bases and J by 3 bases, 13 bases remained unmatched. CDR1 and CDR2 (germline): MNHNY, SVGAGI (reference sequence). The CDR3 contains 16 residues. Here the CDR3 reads CATEGQGPGTNQPQHF. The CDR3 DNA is TGTGCCACCGAGGGACAGGGTCCTGGAACCAATCAGCCCCAGCATTTT.